These T cell receptor beta chains were read from a single sample in a study of blood T cell repertoires in COVID-19. Measured with immunoSEQ multiplex PCR; TCRdb has only the in-frame clones, and not every one. This sample carries under 200,000 clones, approximately 90% of them seen once, and the ten largest clones take around 0.53%. The sample comprised peripheral blood. These TCRs come from a man aged 50-60 years with acute or convalescent COVID-19. The conserved cysteine and the conserved F or W are not part of the CDR3 here.

v_call: TRBV10-3
j_call: TRBJ2-1
cdr3_aa: AIRPSGGDNEQF

v_call: TRBV10-3
j_call: TRBJ2-5
cdr3_aa: AISKGVEETQY

v_call: TRBV4-1
j_call: TRBJ1-1
cdr3_aa: ASSQTPGSTEAF

v_call: TRBV21-1
j_call: TRBJ1-5
cdr3_aa: ASSKRMAGTGNNQPQH

v_call: TRBV5-1
j_call: TRBJ2-2
cdr3_aa: ASSPGTTNTGELF

v_call: TRBV6-4
j_call: TRBJ2-5
cdr3_aa: ASRSGGQETQY

v_call: TRBV28
j_call: TRBJ1-2
cdr3_aa: ASTISLRGQGARGYT

v_call: TRBV11-3
j_call: TRBJ2-5
cdr3_aa: ASSDGTGAETQY

v_call: TRBV20-1
j_call: TRBJ2-1
cdr3_aa: SASPRKSYNEQF

v_call: TRBV19
j_call: TRBJ2-7
cdr3_aa: ASSAGQGYEQY

v_call: TRBV12-3/TRBV12-4
j_call: TRBJ2-2
cdr3_aa: ASNNGTYGELF

v_call: TRBV29-1
j_call: TRBJ2-5
cdr3_aa: SVEGGLETQY

v_call: TRBV27
j_call: TRBJ1-5
cdr3_aa: ASSLSPGAHGAPQH

v_call: TRBV29-1
j_call: TRBJ2-6
cdr3_aa: SVGYRHTGGANVLT

v_call: TRBV15
j_call: TRBJ2-4
cdr3_aa: ATSRGTSQRGKNIQY

v_call: TRBV28
j_call: TRBJ2-7
cdr3_aa: ASSLGTRYEQY

v_call: TRBV10-3
j_call: TRBJ1-2
cdr3_aa: AISAGSYGYT

v_call: TRBV6-5
j_call: TRBJ1-3
cdr3_aa: ASRLQRSGNTIY

v_call: TRBV9
j_call: TRBJ1-3
cdr3_aa: ASSVDPGTGNTIY

v_call: TRBV12-3/TRBV12-4
j_call: TRBJ2-2
cdr3_aa: ASSPSGAGELF

v_call: TRBV10-3
j_call: TRBJ2-1
cdr3_aa: AISESGAIYNEQF

v_call: TRBV30
j_call: TRBJ2-7
cdr3_aa: AWSPGTGPYEQY

v_call: TRBV9
j_call: TRBJ2-2
cdr3_aa: ASSVAGQGSGELF

v_call: TRBV10-3
j_call: TRBJ2-1
cdr3_aa: ATSLAAAHNEQF